The 10 T cell receptor beta chains in this list originate from one sample, sequenced in a study of T cell responses to AZD1222 COVID-19 vaccine (dated by TCRdb to 2020 to 2023). The method was the immunoSEQ multiplex PCR assay. TCRdb holds this immuneACCESS table with in-frame rearrangements only. Some clones are missing; in checked studies, unresolved V genes explain under half, and the rest has no known cause. Within this sample are approximately 140,000 clones, with about 90% of them counted one time only. The ten largest clones capture 5.5% of the sample. This specimen's time point label, interpreted: baseline before first vaccination. The starting material was peripheral blood, obtained on day 0 of AZD1222 vaccination. The source of these receptors is an adult in good health.

The chain links TRBV24-1 to TRBJ2-1; D gene uncertain. CDR1 KGHDR and CDR2 SFDVKD come from the germline V gene. V was trimmed by 1 base and J by 0 bases, leaving 6 bases between them. The CDR3 consists of 15 residues. The CDR3: CATSDLRSSYNEQFF. As DNA, the CDR3 is TGTGCCACCAGTGATTTAAGGAGCTCCTACAATGAGCAGTTCTTC.

The chain has TRBV9 and TRBJ2-1; 11 bases line up with TRBD2. With V trimmed by 0 bases and J by 1 base, 6 bases remained unmatched. CDR1 SGDLS and CDR2 YYNGEE come from the germline V gene. The CDR3 is 18 amino acids. The DNA of the CDR3 is TGTGCCAGCAGCGTAGTAGCGGGAGGGCCCGGGTCCTACAATGAGCAGTTCTTC. It codes for CASSVVAGGPGSYNEQFF.

This chain links TRBV10-3 with TRBJ2-7, with TRBD1 matching over 8 bases. The CDR3 length is 14 residues. Germline values: CDR1 ENHRY, CDR2 SYGVKD. With V trimmed by 6 bases and J by 2 bases, 6 bases remained unmatched. CDR3 sequence: CAIRQGAGTYEQYF. The CDR3 bases are TGTGCCATCAGGCAGGGGGCCGGGACCTACGAGCAGTACTTC.

This chain links TRBV6-1 with TRBJ2-7; 9 bases line up with TRBD1. The CDR3 has 15 residues. The trim removed 1 base at V and 4 bases at J, leaving 5 bases unmatched. Germline assignment: CDR1 MNHNS and CDR2 SASEGT. CDR3 DNA sequence: TGTGCCAGCAGTGAAGGGACAGGGGAAAGGTACGAGCAGTACTTC. The encoded protein is CASSEGTGERYEQYF.

The chain has TRBV7-2 and TRBJ2-7; 11 nucleotides align to TRBD2. The germline gives CDR1 SGHTA, CDR2 FQGNSA. V lost 1 base and J lost 7; bases outside the gene matches: 12. The CDR3 sequence is 17 residues long. The CDR3, as DNA: TGTGCCAGCAGCTTAGTCGAGACTAGCGGGACCCCGGGGGAGCAGTACTTC. Amino acid sequence: CASSLVETSGTPGEQYF.

The rearrangement joins TRBV2 to TRBJ1-3; D unclear. This CDR3 is built from 14 residues. V lost 8 bases to trimming and J lost 0 bases, with 11 bases between them. CDR1 and CDR2 from the germline V gene are SNHLY and FYNNEI. CDR3: CASGSRSSGNTIYF. Here the CDR3 DNA reads TGTGCCAGCGGATCCCGAAGCTCTGGAAACACCATATATTTT. Full variable domain (missing parts from reference TRBV2 and TRBJ1-3): EPEVTQTPSHQVTQMGQEVILRCVPISNHLYFYWYRQILGQKVEFLVSFYNNEISEKSEIFDDQFSVERPDGSNFTLKIRSTKLEDSAMYFCASGSRSSGNTIYFGEGSWLTVV.

This clone was seen a single time. The V and J genes are TRBV7-8 and TRBJ1-1; D not certain. The CDR3 is 14 amino acids. Germline-derived CDR1 and CDR2 are SGHVS and FQNEAQ. Deletions cut 5 bases from V and 3 bases from J, with 13 bases between. CDR3 sequence reads: CASSEHFEDTEAFF. As DNA, the CDR3 is TGTGCCAGCAGCGAACATTTCGAGGACACTGAAGCTTTCTTT.

The chain has TRBV11-1 and TRBJ2-2, with 7 bases identical to TRBD2. With V trimmed by 6 bases and J by 6 bases, 7 bases remained unmatched. The CDR3 contains 14 residues. Germline lookup yields CDR1 SGHAT and CDR2 FQDESV (reference sequence). The CDR3 loop is CASRRTRGSGELFF. In DNA form, the CDR3 reads TGTGCCAGCAGGAGGACTAGGGGCTCCGGGGAGCTGTTTTTT.

This chain connects TRBV15 to TRBJ1-1; possible D gene TRBD1, 5 bases. Trimming pared 1 base from V and 5 bases from J, leaving 14 bases between. The CDR3 is 15 amino acids. Germline CDR1 LNHNV, CDR2 YYDKDF (reference sequence). CDR3 in amino acids: CATSRGRGRRTEAFF. CDR3 DNA sequence: TGTGCCACCAGCAGAGGGAGGGGAAGAAGGACTGAAGCTTTCTTT.

V usage is TRBV30 and J usage is TRBJ1-1; D call uncertain. Germline V CDR1 and CDR2: GTSNPN, SVGIG (reference sequence). This CDR3 has 13 amino acids. The germline V and J ends were trimmed by 0 bases and 11 bases, with 16 bases remaining between them. Here the CDR3 reads CAWSVRSTSDAFF. In DNA form, the CDR3 reads TGTGCCTGGAGTGTACGAAGTACCTCGGACGCTTTCTTT.